The next 14 T cell receptor beta chains were all read from a single sample in a study of spatial heterogeneity in lung cancer. TCRdb used MiXCR to reprocess the 5' RACE reads, holding one entry per CDR3 protein. The table has roughly 2,200 distinct CDR3 sequences, approximately 22% seen once. The antigens for these receptors are not known. Time point denoted: sample taken at primary tumor resection. Regarding the study as a whole: The number of expanded tumor alpha and beta chains correlated with mutation number.

The material was lung tumor tissue, obtained at surgery. The receptors shown here come from a male donor with early-stage non-small cell lung cancer.

This clonotype ranks as medium-sized. The chain joins TRBV12-3 or TRBV12-4 to TRBJ1-2, with D perhaps matching TRBD1 (6 bases). The CDR3 spans 14 residues. Between the trimmed V and J ends, which lost 2 bases and 2 bases, there was a span of 9 bases. The CDR3 sequence: CASSLHDRNYGYTF. The CDR3 DNA follows: TGTGCCAGCAGTTTACACGACAGGAACTATGGCTACACCTTC.

By sample share, this clonotype is large. The chain recombines TRBV6-5 with TRBJ1-4; 7 bases are a match to TRBD1. This CDR3 spans 14 amino acids. V lost 6 bases, J lost 5 bases, and 6 bases stayed unmatched. The germline V gene has CDR1 MNHEY and CDR2 SVGAGI. For the CDR3, the DNA is TGTGCCAGCAGGAGGGACAGACGGAATGAAAAACTGTTTTTT. Translation gives CASRRDRRNEKLFF.

This clonotype is labeled as large. The rearrangement uses TRBV3-2 and TRBJ1-5. TRBV3-2 constitutes a pseudogene. This CDR3 contains 15 residues. The CDR3 protein is CASSQDRPLIQPQHF. In DNA, the CDR3 is TGTGCCAGCAGCCAAGATAGACCGCTTATTCAGCCCCAGCATTTT.

This clonotype was seen many times. The chain recombines TRBV12-3 or TRBV12-4 with TRBJ2-7, with TRBD2 identical over 7 bases. V shed 6 bases and J 4 bases; nucleotides not matched to a gene: 9. This CDR3 contains 14 residues. CDR3 in amino acids: CASRKAGSPYEQYF. DNA of the CDR3: TGTGCCAGCAGAAAAGCGGGGAGCCCGTACGAGCAGTACTTC.

The chain is built from TRBV19 and TRBJ2-7, with D possibly matching TRBD2 (6 bases). The CDR3 consists of 14 residues. Germline CDR1 is LNHDA and CDR2 is SQIVND (reference sequence). Trimming pared 5 bases from V and 0 bases from J, leaving 11 bases between. CDR3 bases: TGTGCCAGTAGTTTCGGACTATTCTCCTACGAGCAGTACTTC. Its translation is CASSFGLFSYEQYF. Full variable domain (missing parts from reference TRBV19 and TRBJ2-7): DGGITQSPKYLFRKEGQNVTLSCEQNLNHDAMYWYRQDPGQGLRLIYYSQIVNDFQKGDIAEGYSVSREKKESFPLTVTSAQKNPTAFYLCASSFGLFSYEQYFGPGTRLTVT.

In its sample, this clonotype is medium-sized. The V and J genes are TRBV29-1 and TRBJ2-7; 10 nucleotides agree with TRBD1. CDR1 and CDR2 (germline): SQVTM, ANQGSEA. Losses at the gene ends were 4 bases for V and 7 bases for J; bases not matched to a gene: 4. This CDR3 comprises 12 residues. Written as DNA, the CDR3 is TGCAGCGTTGGACAGGGGGCTGGAGAGCAGTACTTC. The encoded protein is CSVGQGAGEQYF.

This clonotype was recorded many times. The J gene is TRBJ1-5, the V gene TRBV6-2 or TRBV6-3, with D uncertain. Trimming took off 2 bases at V and 5 bases at J, with 7 bases between the two ends. The CDR3 runs to 13 residues. Germline CDR1 and CDR2: MNHEY and SVGEGT. The CDR3 region has the DNA TGTGCCAGCAGTTACCAAGGGCATCAGCCCCAGCATTTT. Translating it yields CASSYQGHQPQHF.

This clonotype is judged large. DNA of the CDR3: TGTGCCAGCAACCCCCGGGGTTCTTATCAGCCCCAGCATTTT. This gives the protein CASNPRGSYQPQHF. The chain is built from TRBV28 and TRBJ1-5; D is unresolved. The CDR3 covers 14 residues. Germline CDR1 and CDR2: MDHEN and SYDVKM. The V and J ends lost 7 bases and 5 bases respectively, with 15 bases between them.

In its sample, this clonotype is medium-sized. J is TRBJ2-3 and V is TRBV7-9; D remains unclear. CDR3 length equals 15 residues. The germline V gene encodes CDR1 SEHNR and CDR2 FQNEAQ (reference sequence). The V end was cut by 1 base, the J end by 2 bases, with 10 bases between. CDR3 coding DNA: TGTGCCAGCAGCTTAGGGTGGAGCTCCACAGATACGCAGTATTTT. Translated, it gives CASSLGWSSTDTQYF.

Sample share makes this clonotype large. The chain links TRBV19 to TRBJ1-5; D may be TRBD1 (6 bases). The germline V gene encodes CDR1 LNHDA and CDR2 SQIVND (reference sequence). V dropped 5 bases and J dropped 4 bases, with 12 bases sitting between them. CDR3 length equals 14 residues. CDR3 in DNA: TGTGCCAGTAGTGTCACAAGGGGGAATCAGCCCCAGCATTTT. Translation: CASSVTRGNQPQHF.

By sample share, this clonotype is medium-sized. The chain carries TRBV7-6 and TRBJ2-3; D perhaps matches TRBD2 (6 bases). Germline CDR1 SGHVS, CDR2 FNYEAQ. V was shortened by 6 bases and J by 3 bases, with 16 bases between the two germline ends. The CDR3 is 15 residues long. The CDR3 is CASRASPGRTDTQYF. DNA for the CDR3: TGTGCCAGCAGAGCTAGTCCAGGGAGGACAGATACGCAGTATTTT.

V and J are TRBV5-1 and TRBJ1-1, with D possibly matching TRBD1 (6 bases). With 2 bases removed from V and 3 bases from J, the gap between germline ends came to 17 bases. CDR1 SGHRS and CDR2 YFSETQ come from the germline V gene. The CDR3 has 16 residues. Here the CDR3 reads CASSFNRDRAYTEAFF. In DNA, the CDR3 is TGCGCCAGCAGCTTCAACAGGGATAGGGCGTACACTGAAGCTTTCTTT.

This clonotype appeared a few times. The chain carries TRBV18 and TRBJ1-1, with D possibly being TRBD1 (5 bases). CDR1 is KGHSH, CDR2 LQKENI, per germline. V was pared by 3 bases and J by 0 bases, with 11 bases between. The CDR3 has 15 residues. The CDR3 DNA sequence: TGTGCCAGCTCACCTCAGGGCTCGATGAACACTGAAGCTTTCTTT. It yields the protein CASSPQGSMNTEAFF.

This clonotype was seen only a few times. The gene calls are TRBV20-1 and TRBJ1-1; TRBD1 might be the D (5 bases). This CDR3 is 13 amino acids long. V was trimmed by 6 bases and J by 7 bases, leaving 18 bases between them. The germline V gene has CDR1 DFQATT and CDR2 SNEGSKA (reference sequence). This CDR3 is CSALYRSGDEAFF. CDR3 DNA: TGCAGTGCCCTATACAGGTCAGGCGATGAAGCTTTCTTT.